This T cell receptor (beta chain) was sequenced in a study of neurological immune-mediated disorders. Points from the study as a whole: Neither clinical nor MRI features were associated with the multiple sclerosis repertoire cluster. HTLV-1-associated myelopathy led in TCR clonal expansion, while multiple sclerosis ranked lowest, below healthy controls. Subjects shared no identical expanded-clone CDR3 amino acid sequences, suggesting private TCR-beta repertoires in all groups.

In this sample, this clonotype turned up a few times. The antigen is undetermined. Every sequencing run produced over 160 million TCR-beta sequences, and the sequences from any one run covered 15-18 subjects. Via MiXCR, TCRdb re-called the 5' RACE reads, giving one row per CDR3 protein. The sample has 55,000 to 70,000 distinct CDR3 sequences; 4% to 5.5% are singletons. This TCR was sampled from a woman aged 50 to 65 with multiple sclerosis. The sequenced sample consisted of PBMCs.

CDR3 coding DNA: TGCGCCAGCAGCCAAGATAGGCTAGGATTGGAGACCCAGTACTTC. Translated: CASSQDRLGLETQYF. The rearrangement links TRBV4-3 to TRBJ2-5; no reliable D call. The ends were cut back, 0 bases at V and 5 bases at J, with 13 bases in the middle. Germline CDR1 and CDR2: LGHNA and YSLEER. This CDR3 has 15 residues.